What follows are 16 T cell receptor beta chains derived from one specimen sequenced in a study of regulatory T cells in long-lasting Graves disease. Time point here: persistent/refractory GD, antithyroid drugs over 5 years with positive TRAb. PBMC-extracted RNA yielded the TCR library. TCR beta libraries were built with iRepertoire HTBI primers and Arm-PCR of CDR3 regions. TCRdb re-called the multiplex PCR reads with MiXCR, one entry per CDR3 protein. The repertoire holds under 500,000 distinct CDR3 sequences, with around 20% as singletons. The starting material was peripheral blood mononuclear cells (PBMCs), obtained when the disease was refractory, from a patient treated with antithyroid drugs. Receptor source: a female donor with Graves disease.

The chain has TRBV5-1 and TRBJ2-7; D is possibly TRBD1 (5 bases). Germline CDR1 is SGHRS and CDR2 is YFSETQ. V was pared by 4 bases and J by 4 bases, with 12 bases between. The CDR3 runs 13 residues. The CDR3 here is CASSPGHPYEQYF. The CDR3 region has the DNA TGCGCCAGCAGCCCCGGACATCCTTACGAGCAGTACTTC.

This rearrangement joins TRBV12-3 or TRBV12-4 to TRBJ2-5; the match to TRBD2 covers 11 bases. The better agreement between TRBJ2-1 and the DNA end casts doubt on the J call. This CDR3 has 15 residues. CDR3 nucleotide sequence: TGTGCCAGCAGTTTACATAGCGGGAGGGCCTATGAGCAGTTCTTC. Translated: CASSLHSGRAYEQFF.

This clonotype has a single count. V and J are TRBV7-9 and TRBJ2-1, with D perhaps matching TRBD2 (5 bases). Germline V gene sequence: CDR1 SEHNR, CDR2 FQNEAQ (reference sequence). This CDR3 comprises 13 residues. Trimming stripped 5 bases from V and 10 bases from J, with 15 bases between. In DNA, the CDR3 is TGTGCCAGCAGCGCAGTGGGGAGTCAGGAGCAGTTCTTC. It yields the protein CASSAVGSQEQFF.

This clonotype was counted many times. This chain uses TRBV27 with TRBJ2-7; 10 bases fit TRBD2. Germline values: CDR1 MNHEY, CDR2 SMNVEV (reference sequence). The CDR3 is 13 residues long. The V and J ends lost 2 bases and 6 bases, in that order; junction bases with no gene match: 1. CDR3 loop: CASSLRTSGEQYF. The DNA for the CDR3 is TGTGCCAGCAGTTTACGGACTAGCGGCGAGCAGTACTTC.

In its sample, this clonotype was seen a few times. The genes are TRBV3-1 and TRBJ1-1, with D perhaps matching TRBD1 (5 bases). V was pared by 3 bases and J by 7 bases, with 15 bases between. This CDR3 spans 14 amino acids. The germline V gene encodes CDR1 LGHDT and CDR2 YNNKEL (reference sequence). This CDR3 reads CASSHWAGIGEAFF. The CDR3 bases are TGTGCCAGCAGCCATTGGGCAGGGATCGGTGAAGCTTTCTTT.

This clonotype was observed a handful of times. V is TRBV7-9 and J is TRBJ2-7; D gene ambiguous. Trimming cost V 3 bases and J 1 base, with 7 bases left between them. The germline CDR1 and CDR2 sequences are SEHNR and FQNEAQ (reference sequence). The CDR3 extends over 13 amino acids. Here the CDR3 DNA reads TGTGCCAGCAGCTTTGTGAGGTCCTACGAGCAGTACTTC. It specifies CASSFVRSYEQYF.

This clonotype was observed a handful of times. The chain couples TRBV3-1 to TRBJ1-2; D gene uncertain. The CDR3 consists of 17 residues. V lost 4 bases, J lost 0 bases, and 18 bases lay in between. CDR1 is LGHDT and CDR2 is YNNKEL in the germline V gene (reference sequence). CDR3 bases: TGTGCCAGCAGCCCACCTATTTGGTCTCGCACTAACTATGGCTACACCTTC. This encodes CASSPPIWSRTNYGYTF. Full variable domain (remainder filled in from reference TRBV3-1 and TRBJ1-2): DTAVSQTPKYLVTQMGNDKSIKCEQNLGHDTMYWYKQDSKKFLKIMFSYNNKELIINETVPNRFSPKSPDKAHLNLHINSLELGDSAVYFCASSPPIWSRTNYGYTFGSGTRLTVV.

The CDR3 DNA reads as TGTGCCAGCAGCGCCGTTGATCTGGGCCAGGCCTCGGTAGACACTGAAGCTTTCTTT. The encoded protein is CASSAVDLGQASVDTEAFF. The chain joins TRBV7-2 to TRBJ1-1; D gene uncertain. The germline V gene encodes CDR1 SGHTA and CDR2 FQGNSA. The V and J ends lost 5 bases and 3 bases respectively, with 28 bases between them. This CDR3 has 19 amino acids. The whole variable domain, filled in from reference TRBV7-2 and TRBJ1-1, reads GAGVSQSPSNKVTEKGKDVELRCDPISGHTALYWYRQSLGQGLEFLIYFQGNSAPDKSGLPSDRFSAERTGGSVSTLTIQRTQQEDSAVYLCASSAVDLGQASVDTEAFFGQGTRLTVV.

This clonotype came up many times. The chain couples TRBV20-1 to TRBJ2-5; 8 bases line up with TRBD1. Per germline, CDR1 DFQATT and CDR2 SNEGSKA (reference sequence). V gave up 6 bases and J gave up 5 bases; unmatched junction bases: 11. This CDR3 is built from 14 residues. CDR3 amino acids: CSARPSRGHETQYF. CDR3 sequence (DNA): TGCAGTGCGAGGCCAAGCAGGGGGCATGAGACCCAGTACTTC.

This clonotype was picked up many times. The chain uses TRBV2 and TRBJ1-1, with a possible D match to TRBD1 (6 bases). Trimming cost V 7 bases and J 0 bases, with 15 bases left between them. The V gene's germline CDR1 is SNHLY and CDR2 FYNNEI. This CDR3 contains 15 residues. CDR3 loop: CASTQGRGMNTEAFF. Here the CDR3 DNA reads TGTGCCAGCACCCAGGGCAGGGGAATGAACACTGAAGCTTTCTTT.

The J gene is TRBJ2-6, the V gene TRBV5-1; D is unclear. The CDR3 totals 15 residues. Germline V lookup: CDR1 SGHRS, CDR2 YFSETQ. With 3 bases removed from V and 3 bases from J, the gap between germline ends came to 10 bases. This CDR3 is CASSYQVVGANVLTF. CDR3 nucleotides: TGCGCCAGCAGCTATCAGGTGGTTGGGGCCAACGTCCTGACTTTC.

This clonotype has a handful of counts. The rearrangement links TRBV11-1 to TRBJ2-3, with D maybe TRBD2 (5 bases). This CDR3 has 15 residues. Germline CDR1 and CDR2: SGHAT and FQDESV (reference sequence). The V end lost 3 bases, the J end lost 8 bases, and 18 bases lay between the germline ends. The DNA for the CDR3 is TGTGCCAGCAGCTTCCGGCGGGCCTCATATAGTACGCAGTATTTT. As protein: CASSFRRASYSTQYF.

This clonotype was found many times. The chain employs TRBV5-1 and TRBJ1-2, with TRBD1 matching 8 bases. CDR3 length equals 14 residues. The germline V gene has CDR1 SGHRS and CDR2 YFSETQ. Trimming took 3 bases from V and 5 from J; bases not matched to a gene: 6. CDR3 bases: TGCGCCAGCAGCTCGGGACAGGACGCTTATGGCTACACCTTC. Translating gives CASSSGQDAYGYTF.

The table lists this clonotype with a few counts. The chain has TRBV6-2 or TRBV6-3 and TRBJ1-1; TRBD1 might be the D (6 bases). This CDR3 has 11 amino acids. Germline V lookup: CDR1 MNHEY, CDR2 SVGEGT. Trimming took 4 bases from V and 14 from J, leaving 14 bases between them. For the CDR3, the DNA is TGTGCCAGCAGTTCGTTTGGGACACGGTTCTTT. It is translated as CASSSFGTRFF.

This clonotype was seen many times. V gene TRBV6-1 combines with J gene TRBJ1-1; a possible D gene is TRBD1 (6 bases). The CDR3 is 17 amino acids. The V and J ends lost 6 bases and 0 bases respectively, with 20 bases between them. The germline CDR1 and CDR2 sequences are MNHNS and SASEGT. Written as DNA, the CDR3 is TGTGCCAGCAGGCGTAGACAGGCTTACCGCTTGAACACTGAAGCTTTCTTT. This gives the protein CASRRRQAYRLNTEAFF.

The chain uses TRBV12-3 or TRBV12-4 and TRBJ2-1, with D tentatively TRBD1 (5 bases). This CDR3 has 14 residues. V was trimmed by 4 bases and J by 6 bases, leaving 13 bases between them. CDR3 DNA sequence: TGTGCCAGCAGTTCTCGTGGGGCCCGCAATGAGCAGTTCTTC. This codes for CASSSRGARNEQFF.